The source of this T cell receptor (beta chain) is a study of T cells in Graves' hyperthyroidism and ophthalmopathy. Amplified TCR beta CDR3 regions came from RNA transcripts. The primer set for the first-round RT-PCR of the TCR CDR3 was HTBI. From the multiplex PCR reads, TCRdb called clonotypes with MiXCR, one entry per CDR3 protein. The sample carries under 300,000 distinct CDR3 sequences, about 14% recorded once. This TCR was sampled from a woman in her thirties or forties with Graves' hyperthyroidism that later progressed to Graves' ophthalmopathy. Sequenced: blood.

The CDR3 nucleotides are TGTGCCATCAGTGAACAATGGGCGGGTGGCACAGATACGCAGTATTTT. Translating gives CAISEQWAGGTDTQYF. The rearrangement links TRBV10-3 to TRBJ2-3, with D tentatively TRBD2 (5 bases). Trimming left V 3 bases short and J 1 base short, with 14 bases between. The germline CDR1 and CDR2 sequences are ENHRY and SYGVKD. The CDR3 totals 16 residues.